This T cell receptor beta chain was observed in a study of immune characterization of retroperitoneal liposarcoma. In its sample, this clonotype is medium-sized. The germline CDR1 and CDR2 sequences are SGHTA and FQGNSA. V dropped 7 bases and J dropped 13; count of bases not matched to a gene: 9. The CDR3 spans 12 residues. TCRdb ran MiXCR on the PCR reads and lists one entry per CDR3 protein. The sample carries 7,000 to 8,500 distinct CDR3 sequences, 35% to 50% recorded once. The chain combines TRBV7-2 with TRBJ2-1; 8 positions match TRBD2. Sequencing used tumor tissue. The sequence was collected from a male donor with retroperitoneal liposarcoma. CDR3 protein: CASNPPGGTQFF. CDR3 in DNA: TGTGCCAGCAACCCCCCGGGGGGGACCCAGTTCTTC.